This T cell receptor beta chain was retrieved from a study of blood T cell repertoires in COVID-19. Study at large: T cells, B-cell-depleted T cells, or PBMCs provided the cDNA or gDNA that served as material.

The CDR3 sequence is 13 residues long. Per germline, CDR1 LNHDA and CDR2 SQIVND (reference sequence). J was trimmed by 7 bases and V by 5 bases; bases with no gene match: 7. Measured with immunoSEQ multiplex PCR; TCRdb has only the in-frame clones, and not every one. The sample shows around 150,000 clones, roughly 80% of them seen only once. The sequence derives from a man aged 65 to 85 with acute or convalescent COVID-19. The V call is TRBV19, the J call TRBJ1-2, with 7 bases that match TRBD1. The sample was peripheral blood. The CDR3 region is CASSVDRDSGYTF. As DNA, the CDR3 is TGTGCCAGTAGTGTCGACAGGGATAGTGGCTACACCTTC.